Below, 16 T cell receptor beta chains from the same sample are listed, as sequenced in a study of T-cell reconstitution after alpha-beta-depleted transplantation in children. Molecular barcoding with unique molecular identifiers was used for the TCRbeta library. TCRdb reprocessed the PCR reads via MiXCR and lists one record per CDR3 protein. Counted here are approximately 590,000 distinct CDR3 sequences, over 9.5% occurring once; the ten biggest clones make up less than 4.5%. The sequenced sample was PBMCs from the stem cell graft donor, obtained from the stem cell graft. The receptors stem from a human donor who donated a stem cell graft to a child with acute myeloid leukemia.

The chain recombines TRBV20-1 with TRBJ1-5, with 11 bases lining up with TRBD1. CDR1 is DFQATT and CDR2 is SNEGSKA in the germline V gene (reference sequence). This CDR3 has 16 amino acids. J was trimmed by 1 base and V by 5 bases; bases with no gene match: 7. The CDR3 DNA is TGCAGTGCTTCGGGACAGGGGGGGAGGAGCAATCAGCCCCAGCATTTT. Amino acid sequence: CSASGQGGRSNQPQHF.

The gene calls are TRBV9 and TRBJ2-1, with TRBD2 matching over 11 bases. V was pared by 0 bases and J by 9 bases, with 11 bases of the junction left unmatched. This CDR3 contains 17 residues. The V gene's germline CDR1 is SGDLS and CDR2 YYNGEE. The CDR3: CASSVVGGASGRTEQFF. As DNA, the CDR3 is TGTGCCAGCAGCGTAGTTGGGGGGGCTAGCGGGAGGACTGAGCAGTTCTTC.

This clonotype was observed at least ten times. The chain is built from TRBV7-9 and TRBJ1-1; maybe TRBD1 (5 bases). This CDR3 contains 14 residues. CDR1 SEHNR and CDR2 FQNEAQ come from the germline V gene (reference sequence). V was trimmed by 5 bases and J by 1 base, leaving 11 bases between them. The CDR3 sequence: CASSPVGGNTEAFF. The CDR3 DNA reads TGTGCCAGCAGCCCCGTTGGGGGGAACACTGAAGCTTTCTTT.

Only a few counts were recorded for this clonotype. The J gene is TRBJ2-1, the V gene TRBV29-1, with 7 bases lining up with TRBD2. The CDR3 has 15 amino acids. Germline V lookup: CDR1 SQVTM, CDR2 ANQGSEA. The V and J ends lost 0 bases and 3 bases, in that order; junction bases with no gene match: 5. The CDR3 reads CSVEDRGGDYNEQFF. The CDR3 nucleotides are TGCAGCGTTGAAGATCGGGGAGGGGACTACAATGAGCAGTTCTTC.

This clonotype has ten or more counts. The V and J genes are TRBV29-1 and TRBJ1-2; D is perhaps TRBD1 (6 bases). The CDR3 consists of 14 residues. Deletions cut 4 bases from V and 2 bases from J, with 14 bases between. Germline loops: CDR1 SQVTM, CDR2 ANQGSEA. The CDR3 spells CSVGGTGLNYGYTF. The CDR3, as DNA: TGCAGCGTTGGTGGAACAGGGCTGAACTATGGCTACACCTTC. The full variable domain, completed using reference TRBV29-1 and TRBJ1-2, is SAVISQKPSRDICQRGTSLTIQCQVDSQVTMMFWYRQQPGQSLTLIATANQGSEATYESGFVIDKFPISRPNLTFSTLTVSNMSPEDSSIYLCSVGGTGLNYGYTFGSGTRLTVV.

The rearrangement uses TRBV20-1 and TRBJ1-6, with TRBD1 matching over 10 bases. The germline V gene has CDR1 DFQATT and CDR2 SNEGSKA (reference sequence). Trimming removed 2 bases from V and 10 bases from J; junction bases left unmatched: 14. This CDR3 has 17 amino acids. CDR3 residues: CSARSPGTGVRDSPLHF. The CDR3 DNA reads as TGCAGTGCTAGAAGTCCGGGGACAGGGGTAAGGGACTCACCCCTCCACTTT.

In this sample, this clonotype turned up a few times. CDR3 amino acids: CASSYGPARSDTQYF. CDR3 nucleotides: TGTGCCAGCAGTTACGGGCCAGCGCGATCAGATACGCAGTATTTT. The gene calls are TRBV6-5 and TRBJ2-3; D is ambiguous. The ends were cut back, 2 bases at V and 4 bases at J, with 13 bases in the middle. Germline V gene lookup returns CDR1 MNHEY and CDR2 SVGAGI. The CDR3 runs 15 residues.

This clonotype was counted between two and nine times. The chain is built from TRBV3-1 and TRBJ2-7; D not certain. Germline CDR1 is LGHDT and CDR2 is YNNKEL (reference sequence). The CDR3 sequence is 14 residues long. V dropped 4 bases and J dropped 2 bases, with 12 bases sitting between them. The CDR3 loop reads CASSPARVAYEQYF. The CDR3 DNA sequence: TGTGCCAGCAGCCCGGCAAGGGTCGCCTACGAGCAGTACTTC.

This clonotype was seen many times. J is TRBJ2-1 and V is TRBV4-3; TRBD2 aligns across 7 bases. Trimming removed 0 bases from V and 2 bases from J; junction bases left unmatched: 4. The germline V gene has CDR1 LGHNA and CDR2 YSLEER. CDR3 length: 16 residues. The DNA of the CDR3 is TGCGCCAGCAGCCAAGAAGGCGGGAGAACCTACAATGAGCAGTTCTTC. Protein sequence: CASSQEGGRTYNEQFF.

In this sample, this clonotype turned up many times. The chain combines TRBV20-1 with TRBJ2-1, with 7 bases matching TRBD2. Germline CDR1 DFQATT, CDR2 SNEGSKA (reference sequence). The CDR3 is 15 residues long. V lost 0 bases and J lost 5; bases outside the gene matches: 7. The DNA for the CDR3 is TGCAGTGCTAGAGATGGAGGGAGGGCCCACAATGAGCAGTTCTTC. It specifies CSARDGGRAHNEQFF.

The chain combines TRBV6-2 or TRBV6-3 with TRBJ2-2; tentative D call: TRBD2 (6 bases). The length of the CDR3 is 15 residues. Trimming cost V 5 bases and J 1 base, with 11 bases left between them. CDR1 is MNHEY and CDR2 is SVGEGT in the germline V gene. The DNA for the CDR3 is TGTGCCAGCAGTGGGGACTCGCAGAACACCGGGGAGCTGTTTTTT. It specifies CASSGDSQNTGELFF.

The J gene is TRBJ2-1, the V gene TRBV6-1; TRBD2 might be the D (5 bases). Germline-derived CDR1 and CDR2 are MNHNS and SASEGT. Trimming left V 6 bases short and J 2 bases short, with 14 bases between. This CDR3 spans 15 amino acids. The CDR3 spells CASRVSVIPYNEQFF. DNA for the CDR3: TGTGCCAGCAGGGTTAGCGTAATTCCCTACAATGAGCAGTTCTTC.

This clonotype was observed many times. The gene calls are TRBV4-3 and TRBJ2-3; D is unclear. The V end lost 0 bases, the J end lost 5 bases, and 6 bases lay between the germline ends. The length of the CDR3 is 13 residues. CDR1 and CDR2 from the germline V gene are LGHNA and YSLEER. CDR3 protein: CASSQDLGDTQYF. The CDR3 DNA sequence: TGCGCCAGCAGCCAAGACCTCGGAGATACGCAGTATTTT.

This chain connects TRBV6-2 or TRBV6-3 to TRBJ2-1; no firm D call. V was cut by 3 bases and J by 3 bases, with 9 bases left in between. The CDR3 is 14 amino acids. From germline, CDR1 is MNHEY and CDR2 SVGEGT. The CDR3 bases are TGTGCCAGCAGTTATACGAGTATCTACAATGAGCAGTTCTTC. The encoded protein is CASSYTSIYNEQFF.

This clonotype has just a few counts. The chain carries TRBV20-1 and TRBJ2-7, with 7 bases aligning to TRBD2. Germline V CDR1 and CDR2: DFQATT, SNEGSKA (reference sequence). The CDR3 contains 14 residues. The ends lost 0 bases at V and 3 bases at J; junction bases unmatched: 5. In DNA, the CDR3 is TGCAGTGCTAGAGACCGACGGGGGGACTACGAGCAGTACTTC. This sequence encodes CSARDRRGDYEQYF.

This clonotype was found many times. The CDR3: CSVANTGQSMKQFF. As DNA, the CDR3 is TGCAGCGTGGCAAATACTGGACAGTCAATGAAGCAGTTCTTC. This chain uses TRBV29-1 with TRBJ2-1; a weak D match, TRBD1 (6 bases). The CDR3 contains 14 residues. Trimming removed 6 bases at V and 11 bases at J, with 23 bases between. Germline assignment: CDR1 SQVTM and CDR2 ANQGSEA.